This TCR beta chain was identified in a study of beta chain features in type 1 diabetes. The isolated RNA, all of it, was reverse transcribed, so expressed TCRB transcripts were what got sequenced. Some clones are missing from TCRdb's copy, which holds only in-frame ones; the method was immunoSEQ multiplex PCR. The table shows some 300,000 clones, with approximately 8.1% occurring only once. A few counts support this clone. Its antigen is not identified. Additional DNA sequences in this sample encode the identical CDR3. General study results and limits: Across patients, naive, central memory and Treg TCRB repertoires exhibited apparently greater similarity than was observed across healthy donors.

Germline V gene lookup returns CDR1 GTSNPN and CDR2 SVGIG (reference sequence). This CDR3 spans 14 amino acids. Trimming stripped 1 base from V and 0 bases from J, with 7 bases between. The rearrangement joins TRBV30 to TRBJ1-3, with D unresolved. The sequence was obtained from a woman aged 18 to 35 in good health. The sequenced sample consisted of central memory CD4+ T cells from blood. CDR3 sequence: CAWSGSFSGNTIYF. CDR3 in DNA: TGTGCCTGGAGTGGGTCCTTCTCTGGAAACACCATATATTTT.